This T cell receptor (beta chain) came from a study of shared clonotypes between healthy human individuals. The V gene's germline CDR1 is SGHDT and CDR2 YYEEEE. V dropped 0 bases and J dropped 5 bases, with 12 bases sitting between them. The CDR3 spans 14 residues. Several immunoSEQ plates received, in even portions, the genomic DNA of each subset. TCRdb keeps only in-frame clones here, not all; method: immunoSEQ multiplex PCR. The table shows about 1 million clones, with around four fifths occurring only once. Remarks on this clone: Its matching antigen is unknown.

Study results and limitations: Blood alone was sampled, and tissue repertoires likely differ.

The receptor was isolated from a man aged 18 to 30 in good health. V is TRBV5-6 and J is TRBJ2-7; D is perhaps TRBD1 or TRBD2 (5 bases each). The sample taken for sequencing was memory CD4+ T cells sorted from blood. Described subset: CD45RA-negative fraction. DNA of the CDR3: TGTGCCAGCAGCTTGGTAGCAGGGACCCACGAGCAGTACTTC. This sequence encodes CASSLVAGTHEQYF. Complete variable domain (other parts from reference TRBV5-6 and TRBJ2-7): DAGVTQSPTHLIKTRGQQVTLRCSPKSGHDTVSWYQQALGQGPQFIFQYYEEEERQRGNFPDRFSGHQFPNYSSELNVNALLLGDSALYLCASSLVAGTHEQYFGPGTRLTVT.